The entry below gives a single T cell receptor (beta chain) sequence along with its context. Antigen: not known. This record comes from a study of radiotherapy plus CTLA-4 blockade in lung cancer. General observations from the study: Interferon-beta and early blood T cell clone dynamics reportedly predicted response best. Clones derived from tumor TCRs expanded in blood after radiotherapy plus ipilimumab.

Sequencing was performed with immunoSEQ multiplex PCR; in TCRdb, only in-frame clones are kept and a portion is missing. The sample contains about 48,000 clones, 75% to 90% of which appear only once. The CDR3 is 11 amino acids. Per germline, CDR1 SQVTM and CDR2 ANQGSEA. V was shortened by 3 bases and J by 5 bases, with 7 bases between the two germline ends. The V gene is TRBV29-1, the J gene TRBJ1-1; D is undetermined. The source is a human donor with non-small cell lung cancer that progressed on radiotherapy plus ipilimumab. Some clones in this sample may be carry-over from other donors' samples. The material was peripheral blood, obtained from a patient treated with radiotherapy plus ipilimumab. CDR3 protein: CSVDSGTEAFF. CDR3 DNA sequence: TGCAGCGTTGACAGTGGTACTGAAGCTTTCTTT.